This T cell receptor beta chain originates from a study of T-cell memory formation after mild COVID-19. Study-level findings and limits: Mainly CM and EM harbored the contracting CD4+ clones; mainly EMRA harbored the CD8+ ones. Nothing confirmed that second-wave clones peaking on day 37 were specific for SARS-CoV-2.

A note on this clonotype: Its matching antigen is unknown.

Trimming removed 3 bases from V and 4 bases from J, with 7 bases in between. The CDR3 runs 12 residues. Germline-derived CDR1 and CDR2 are MNHEY and SMNVEV (reference sequence). Researchers used 5'RACE with constant-segment primers to make TCR alpha and TCR beta cDNA libraries that carry sample barcodes and UMIs. A single record per CDR3 protein comes from TCRdb applying MiXCR to the 5' RACE reads. This sample has 110,000 or so distinct CDR3 sequences, with 22% found just once. The receptor comes from a man between 18 and 35 years old who had mild COVID-19 (a few samples of this study predate the infection). Cell type and time point are not known. Input material: PBMCs or a T cell subset sorted from them (not recorded which). The genes are TRBV27 and TRBJ2-7, with no clear D. The CDR3 DNA follows: TGTGCCAGCAGTTTTAACGGGTACGAGCAGTACTTC. Its protein is CASSFNGYEQYF.